A single sample gave rise to the 24 T cell receptor beta chains below, sequenced in a study of blood T cell repertoires in COVID-19. Here immunoSEQ multiplex PCR was the method, and the copy in TCRdb shows in-frame clones only, minus some. The sample shows 250,000 to 350,000 clones, roughly 89% of them seen only once. Sequences were obtained from peripheral blood. These receptors originate from a woman in her thirties with active or convalescent COVID-19.

This clone is a singleton in its sample. The chain uses TRBV5-1 and TRBJ1-2; 8 nucleotides align to TRBD1. This CDR3 comprises 15 residues. The J segment lost 4 bases and the V segment lost 4 bases, leaving 9 bases of the junction unmatched. Germline V gene lookup returns CDR1 SGHRS and CDR2 YFSETQ. CDR3 nucleotide sequence: TGCGCCAGCAGCCAGGACAGGGTTTGGGCCTATGGCTACACCTTC. This sequence encodes CASSQDRVWAYGYTF.

The genes are TRBV6-1 and TRBJ1-5; D is possibly TRBD1 (5 bases). V was cut by 2 bases and J by 5 bases, with 7 bases left in between. This CDR3 contains 13 residues. The V gene's germline CDR1 is MNHNS and CDR2 SASEGT. CDR3 sequence: CASSEFRDQPQHF. CDR3 nucleotides: TGTGCCAGCAGTGAATTCAGGGATCAGCCCCAGCATTTT.

The chain carries TRBV30 and TRBJ2-1; perhaps TRBD2 as D (5 bases). V lost 2 bases, J lost 3 bases, and 11 bases lay in between. CDR3 size: 14 residues. Germline V gives CDR1 GTSNPN, CDR2 SVGIG (reference sequence). The CDR3 nucleotides read TGTGCCTGGAGTAAGCGGTCATTCTACAATGAGCAGTTCTTC. This gives the protein CAWSKRSFYNEQFF.

This clone was seen a single time. V usage is TRBV2 and J usage is TRBJ2-7; D may be TRBD1 (6 bases). CDR3 length equals 13 residues. The V gene's germline CDR1 is SNHLY and CDR2 FYNNEI. Trimming removed 4 bases from V and 6 bases from J, with 13 bases in between. The CDR3 DNA reads TGTGCCAGCAGTGGGACAGCGGTAACCGAGCAGTACTTC. Translation gives CASSGTAVTEQYF.

V is TRBV30 and J is TRBJ1-2; 8 bases match TRBD1. The germline CDR1 and CDR2 sequences are GTSNPN and SVGIG (reference sequence). This CDR3 has 13 amino acids. The V and J ends lost 3 bases and 6 bases, in that order; junction bases with no gene match: 6. The CDR3 here is CAWRSDRENGYTF. CDR3 bases: TGTGCCTGGAGGTCGGACAGGGAGAATGGCTACACCTTC.

The chain recombines TRBV19 with TRBJ2-5, with 7 bases that match TRBD1. After removal of 5 bases from V and 1 base from J, the junction contained 4 bases not matched to a gene. From germline, CDR1 is LNHDA and CDR2 SQIVND (reference sequence). The CDR3 contains 14 residues. In nucleotides, the CDR3 is TGTGCCAGTAGTGCCAGGGACAGCCAAGAGACCCAGTACTTC. As protein: CASSARDSQETQYF.

The V and J genes are TRBV10-3 and TRBJ1-6, with 7 bases lining up with TRBD1. The CDR3 extends over 15 amino acids. CDR1 ENHRY and CDR2 SYGVKD come from the germline V gene. Trimming took 2 bases from V and 5 from J; bases not matched to a gene: 3. The CDR3 DNA reads TGTGCCATCAGTGAGGGGACAGCTAATAATTCACCCCTCCACTTT. Protein: CAISEGTANNSPLHF.

The chain is built from TRBV2 and TRBJ2-6; 10 nucleotides align to TRBD1. V lost 3 bases and J lost 4; bases outside the gene matches: 6. This CDR3 is built from 17 residues. CDR1 SNHLY and CDR2 FYNNEI come from the germline V gene. CDR3 nucleotide sequence: TGTGCCAGCAGTGAGGAGACAGGGGGCGCCGGGGCCAACGTCCTGACTTTC. Its translation: CASSEETGGAGANVLTF.

This chain joins TRBV29-1 and TRBJ2-3; 8 bases agree with TRBD1. The V segment lost 6 bases and the J segment 3 bases; nucleotides outside the gene matches: 2. The CDR3 contains 12 residues. Germline CDR1 SQVTM, CDR2 ANQGSEA. DNA of the CDR3: TGCAGCGTCACAGGGGGGACAGATACGCAGTATTTT. Its protein product is CSVTGGTDTQYF.

The chain couples TRBV6-5 to TRBJ1-2, with D possibly matching TRBD1 (5 bases). V dropped 6 bases and J dropped 5 bases, with 13 bases sitting between them. Per germline, CDR1 MNHEY and CDR2 SVGAGI. The CDR3 is 13 amino acids. The CDR3 DNA follows: TGTGCCAGCAGCTTGATGGGGGGGTATGGCTACACCTTC. This codes for CASSLMGGYGYTF.

The V call is TRBV19, the J call TRBJ1-6, with 9 bases lining up with TRBD1. CDR3 size: 15 residues. Germline trimming cut 5 bases from V and 6 bases from J; bases unmatched to any gene: 5. Germline CDR1 reads LNHDA; CDR2 reads SQIVND (reference sequence). The CDR3 here is CASSAQDRGNSPLHF. Here the CDR3 DNA reads TGTGCCAGTAGTGCCCAGGACAGGGGTAATTCACCCCTCCACTTT.

This chain uses TRBV3-1 (or the pseudogene TRBV3-2) with TRBJ2-5; D is possibly TRBD2 (7 bases). Deletions cut 0 bases from V and 1 base from J, with 12 bases between. CDR3 length: 16 amino acids. Germline CDR1 LGHDT, CDR2 YNNKEL (reference sequence). CDR3 coding DNA: TGTGCCAGCAGCCAAGAACGGGGGGCCCCCCAAGAGACCCAGTACTTC. Amino acids: CASSQERGAPQETQYF.

The rearrangement uses TRBV5-1 and TRBJ1-1; possible D gene TRBD1, 6 bases. This CDR3 is built from 18 residues. V dropped 0 bases and J dropped 4 bases, with 22 bases sitting between them. The germline gives CDR1 SGHRS, CDR2 YFSETQ. CDR3 protein: CASSLDGLWGGKGTEAFF. In DNA, the CDR3 is TGCGCCAGCAGCTTGGATGGGTTGTGGGGGGGCAAAGGCACTGAAGCTTTCTTT.

The chain combines TRBV19 with TRBJ1-2, with a possible D match to TRBD1 (6 bases). CDR1 and CDR2 from the germline V gene are LNHDA and SQIVND (reference sequence). Trimming shortened V by 1 base and J by 4 bases, and 13 bases separated the two germline ends. The CDR3 has 15 residues. CDR3 loop: CASSIALDRTYGYTF. DNA of the CDR3: TGTGCCAGTAGTATAGCCCTGGACAGAACCTATGGCTACACCTTC.

The chain employs TRBV14 and TRBJ1-2; D ambiguous. The CDR3 totals 14 residues. The germline CDR1 and CDR2 sequences are SGHDN and FVKESK. The V end was cut by 1 base, the J end by 8 bases, with 14 bases between. The CDR3, as DNA: TGTGCCAGCAGCCAAGCTTCCGGGGTGATAGGCTACACCTTC. Protein product: CASSQASGVIGYTF.

The V gene is TRBV14, the J gene TRBJ2-1; TRBD2 might be the D (7 bases). V lost 4 bases and J 5 bases, leaving 15 bases between the germline ends. Per germline, CDR1 SGHDN and CDR2 FVKESK. There are 15 residues in the CDR3. Here the CDR3 reads CASSPAGEGDNEQFF. The CDR3 DNA reads as TGTGCCAGCAGCCCCGCGGGGGAGGGGGACAATGAGCAGTTCTTC.

This clone was seen once. V gene TRBV10-1 combines with J gene TRBJ1-1; possible D gene TRBD1, 5 bases. The germline V gene has CDR1 WNHNN and CDR2 SYGVQD (reference sequence). Deletions cut 3 bases from V and 4 bases from J, with 15 bases between. The CDR3 sequence is 15 residues long. The CDR3 sequence is CASSERLGLGTEAFF. The CDR3 coding sequence is TGCGCCAGCAGTGAAAGACTGGGGCTCGGCACTGAAGCTTTCTTT.

This chain joins TRBV28 and TRBJ2-5; D gene uncertain. From germline, CDR1 is MDHEN and CDR2 SYDVKM. The CDR3 loop spans 13 amino acids. The V gene lost 5 bases and the J gene lost 4 bases, with 11 bases spanning the gap. CDR3 region: CASSTSLRETQYF. The DNA of the CDR3 is TGTGCCAGCAGTACGAGCCTCCGAGAGACCCAGTACTTC.

This clone was seen only once. Other DNA sequences of this sample code for an identical CDR3. This rearrangement joins TRBV6-2 or TRBV6-3 to TRBJ1-2, with 8 bases matching TRBD1. CDR1 is MNHEY and CDR2 is SVGEGT in the germline V gene. The junction had 5 bases not matched to a gene; V was cut back by 2 bases and J by 6 bases. The CDR3 runs 14 residues. CDR3 nucleotide sequence: TGTGCCAGCAGTTACGCAGGGGGCGCGGATGGCTACACCTTC. As protein: CASSYAGGADGYTF.

This chain links TRBV24-1 with TRBJ2-7, with a weak D call TRBD2 (5 bases). The germline V and J ends were trimmed by 4 bases and 2 bases, with 14 bases remaining between them. The CDR3 runs 15 residues. Germline V gene lookup returns CDR1 KGHDR and CDR2 SFDVKD. The CDR3 is CATSDPSEDTYEQYF. As DNA, the CDR3 is TGTGCCACCAGTGACCCCTCGGAGGATACCTACGAGCAGTACTTC.

The rearrangement links TRBV5-8 to TRBJ1-2, with D unresolved. The CDR3 loop spans 13 amino acids. Germline values: CDR1 SGHTS, CDR2 YDEGEE. V was clipped by 0 bases and J by 1 base, with 4 bases between them. This chain's CDR3 is CASSLGSNYGYTF. CDR3 in DNA: TGTGCCAGCAGCTTGGGCAGTAACTATGGCTACACCTTC.

This chain connects TRBV4-3 to TRBJ2-7, with TRBD1 matching 7 bases. This CDR3 has 16 amino acids. V gave up 0 bases and J gave up 0 bases; unmatched junction bases: 5. Per germline, CDR1 LGHNA and CDR2 YSLEER. CDR3 in DNA: TGCGCCAGCAGCCAAGAAGCCCGACAGGGCTCCTACGAGCAGTACTTC. Amino acids: CASSQEARQGSYEQYF.

V is TRBV28 and J is TRBJ2-1; maybe TRBD2 (6 bases). The germline V gene has CDR1 MDHEN and CDR2 SYDVKM. The CDR3 runs 15 residues. With 3 bases removed from V and 2 bases from J, the gap between germline ends came to 11 bases. Here the CDR3 reads CASSLLGGPYNEQFF. For the CDR3, the DNA is TGTGCCAGCAGTTTGTTGGGGGGACCCTACAATGAGCAGTTCTTC.

The V gene is TRBV7-8, the J gene TRBJ2-5, with TRBD2 matching 10 bases. The CDR3 sequence is 16 residues long. Per the germline V gene, CDR1 is SGHVS and CDR2 is FQNEAQ. J lost 0 bases, V lost 5 bases, and 6 bases had no gene match. CDR3 sequence reads: CASSPRAGGYQETQYF. The CDR3 DNA follows: TGTGCCAGCAGCCCCCGAGCGGGGGGGTACCAAGAGACCCAGTACTTC.